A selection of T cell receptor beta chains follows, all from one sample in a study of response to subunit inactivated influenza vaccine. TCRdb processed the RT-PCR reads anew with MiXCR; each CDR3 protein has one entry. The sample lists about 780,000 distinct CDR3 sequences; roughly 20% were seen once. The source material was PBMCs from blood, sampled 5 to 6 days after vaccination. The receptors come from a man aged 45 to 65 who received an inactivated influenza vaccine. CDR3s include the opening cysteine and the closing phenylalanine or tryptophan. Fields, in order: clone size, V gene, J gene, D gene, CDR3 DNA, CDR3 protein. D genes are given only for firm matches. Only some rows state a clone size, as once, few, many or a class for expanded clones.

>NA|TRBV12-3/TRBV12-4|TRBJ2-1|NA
TGTGCCAGCAATATACGGTCTAGCTCCTACAATGAGCAGTTCTTC
CASNIRSSSYNEQFF
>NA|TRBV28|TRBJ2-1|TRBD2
TGTGCCAGCAGCTCCCAACTAGCGGGGACATACAATGAGCAGTTCTTC
CASSSQLAGTYNEQFF
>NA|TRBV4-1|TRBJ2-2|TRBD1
TGCGCCAGCAGCCATTACGGCCGGGACAGGAACACCGGGGAGCTGTTTTTT
CASSHYGRDRNTGELFF
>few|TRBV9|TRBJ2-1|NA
TGTGCCAGCAGCGTCTCAGGGGTAAGCTACAATGAGCAGTTCTTC
CASSVSGVSYNEQFF
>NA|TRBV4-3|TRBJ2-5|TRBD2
TGCGCCAGCAGTCCGCTAGCGGGGGGAGCTGGCCAAGAGACCCAGTACTTC
CASSPLAGGAGQETQYF
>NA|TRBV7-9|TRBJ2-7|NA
TGTGCCAGCAGCTTAACGAGACAGGCCGAGAGCTCCTACGAGCAGTACTTC
CASSLTRQAESSYEQYF
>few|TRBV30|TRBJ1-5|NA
TGTGCCTGGAGTGTGTTGGCAGGGGATGGGGACAATCAGCCCCAGCATTTT
CAWSVLAGDGDNQPQHF
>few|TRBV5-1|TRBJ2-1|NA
TGCGCCAGCGAGCTTAGAGGGGGCAATGAGCAGTTCTTC
CASELRGGNEQFF
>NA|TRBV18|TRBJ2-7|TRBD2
TGTGCCAGCTCACGATCGGGAGGAGGCGAGCAGTACTTC
CASSRSGGGEQYF
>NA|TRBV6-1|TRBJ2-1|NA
TGTGCCAGCCACCCCGGGCAGGGACCCATATACAATGAGCAGTTCTTC
CASHPGQGPIYNEQFF
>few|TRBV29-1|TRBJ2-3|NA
TGCAGCGACATAGAATGGGATACGCAGTATTTT
CSDIEWDTQYF
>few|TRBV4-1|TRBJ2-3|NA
TGCGCCAGCAGCCAGGCAACAGGGAATACGCAGTATTTT
CASSQATGNTQYF
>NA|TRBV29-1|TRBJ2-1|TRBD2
TGCAGCGCCGGACTAGCGGGAGTGAATGAGCAGTTCTTC
CSAGLAGVNEQFF
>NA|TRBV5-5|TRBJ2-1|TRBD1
TGTGCCAGCAGCTCCCTACGGACAGGGTGGAATGAGCAGTTCTTC
CASSSLRTGWNEQFF
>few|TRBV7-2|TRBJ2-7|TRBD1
TGTGCCAGCAGCAACAGGGGTCGCATCTACGAGCAGTACTTC
CASSNRGRIYEQYF
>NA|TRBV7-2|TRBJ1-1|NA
TGTGCCAGCAGCCCCTCGACATTGATGGGCACTGAAGCTTTCTTT
CASSPSTLMGTEAFF
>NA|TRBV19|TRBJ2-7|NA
TGTGCCAGTAGTATGGGGCAGACCTACGAGCAGTACTTC
CASSMGQTYEQYF
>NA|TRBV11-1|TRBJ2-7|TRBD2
TGTGCCAGCAGCTATGGGACTAGCGGCTACGAGCAGTACTTC
CASSYGTSGYEQYF
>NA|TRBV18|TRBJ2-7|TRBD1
TGTGCCAGCTCACCACCGATGGGACAGGGTCCCTACGAGCAGTACTTC
CASSPPMGQGPYEQYF
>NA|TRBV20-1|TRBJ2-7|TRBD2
TGCAGTGCTAGACCCCCTAGCGGGAGGTTCTACGAGCAGTACTTC
CSARPPSGRFYEQYF
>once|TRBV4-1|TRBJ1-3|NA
TGCGCCAGCAGCCAGAGAGCTGGAAACACCATATATTTT
CASSQRAGNTIYF
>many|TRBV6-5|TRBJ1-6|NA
TGTGCCAGCAGTTACGTGCGACATAATAATTCACCCCTCCACTTT
CASSYVRHNNSPLHF
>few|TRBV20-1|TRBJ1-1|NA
TGCAGTGCTCCATCCATCAGGAACACTGAAGCTTTCTTT
CSAPSIRNTEAFF
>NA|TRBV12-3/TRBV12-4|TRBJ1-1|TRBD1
TGTGCCAGCAGTTACAGGGGACTTTACAAGAACACTGAAGCTTTCTTT
CASSYRGLYKNTEAFF
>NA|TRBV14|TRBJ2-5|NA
TGTGCCAGCAGCCATAATCTCCCCGGGGAAGAGACCCAGTACTTC
CASSHNLPGEETQYF
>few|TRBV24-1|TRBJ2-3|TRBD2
TGTGCCACCAGTGATTTGATTAAGCGGGAGAGCACAGATACGCAGTATTTT
CATSDLIKRESTDTQYF
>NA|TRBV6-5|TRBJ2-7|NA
TGTGCCAGCAGTTACGGGACGGTGAAAGGATTGGGCGAGCAGTACTTC
CASSYGTVKGLGEQYF
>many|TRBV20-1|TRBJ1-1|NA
TGCAGTGCTCTGTCCGGCAGAAACACTGAAGCTTTCTTT
CSALSGRNTEAFF
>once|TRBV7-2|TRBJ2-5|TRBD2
TGTGCCAGCAGCTTAGGAGCGGGGGGAGGGGAGACCCAGTACTTC
CASSLGAGGGETQYF
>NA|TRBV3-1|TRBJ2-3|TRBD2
TGTGCCAGCAGCCAGACCGGGACTAGAGACAGGGATACGCAGTATTTT
CASSQTGTRDRDTQYF
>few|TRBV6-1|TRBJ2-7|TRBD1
TGTGCCAGCAAACGGGACAGGTGGGACTCCTACGAGCAGTACTTC
CASKRDRWDSYEQYF
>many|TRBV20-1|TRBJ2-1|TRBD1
TGCAAAGTACCGGGACAGGAGTACAATGAGCAGTTCTTC
CKVPGQEYNEQFF
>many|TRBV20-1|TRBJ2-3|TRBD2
TGCAGTGCTAGTCCAGCGGGGCAAGATACGCAGTATTTT
CSASPAGQDTQYF
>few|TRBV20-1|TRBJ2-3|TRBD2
TGCAGTGCCGAGGCGTCTAGCGGACGCACAGATACGCAGTATTTT
CSAEASSGRTDTQYF
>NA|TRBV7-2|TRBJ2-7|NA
TGTGCCAGCAGCTTTTCCCAGTCCTACGAGCAGTACTTC
CASSFSQSYEQYF
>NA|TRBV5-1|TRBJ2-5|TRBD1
TGCGCCAGCAGCTTGGACACAGGGGTGGAGACCCAGTACTTC
CASSLDTGVETQYF
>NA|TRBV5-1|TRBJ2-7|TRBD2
TGCGCCAGCAGCAGCACACTAGCGGGCCCCTACGAGCAGTACTTC
CASSSTLAGPYEQYF
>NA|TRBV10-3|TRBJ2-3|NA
TGTGCCATCAGTGAAGGCAATACGCAGTATTTT
CAISEGNTQYF
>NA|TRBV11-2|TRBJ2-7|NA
TGTGCCAGCAGCTCCCCAGCCGCCTACGAGCAGTACTTC
CASSSPAAYEQYF
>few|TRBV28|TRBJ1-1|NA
TGTGCCAGCAGTCCAGGCTTCTTCATGAACACTGAAGCTTTCTTT
CASSPGFFMNTEAFF
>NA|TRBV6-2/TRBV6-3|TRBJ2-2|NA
TGTGCCAGCAGTTACTCGAGGGGCCGGGACTTAAACACCGGGGAGCTGTTTTTT
CASSYSRGRDLNTGELFF
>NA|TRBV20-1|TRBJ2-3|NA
TGCAGTGCTAGAGATCGAGGGGGGGCAGATACGCAGTATTTT
CSARDRGGADTQYF
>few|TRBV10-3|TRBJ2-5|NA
TGTGCCATCAGTGAGCCCAAAGAGACCCAGTACTTC
CAISEPKETQYF
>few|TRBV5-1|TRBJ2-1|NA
TGCGCCAGCAGCAGGACTACCTTCTATGAGCAGTTCTTC
CASSRTTFYEQFF
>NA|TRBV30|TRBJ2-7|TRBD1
TGTGCCTGGCACACGGGACAGGGTGCCTACGAGCAGTACTTC
CAWHTGQGAYEQYF
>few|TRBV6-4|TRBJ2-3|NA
TGTGCCAGCAGTGACAGGGGTCGAGAGGATACGCAGTATTTT
CASSDRGREDTQYF
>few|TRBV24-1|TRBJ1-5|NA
TGTGCCGTCGGTCTGGGGGCTGGCAATCAGCCCCAGCATTTT
CAVGLGAGNQPQHF
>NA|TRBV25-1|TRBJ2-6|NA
TGTGCCAGCAGTGAATCGGTGGGATCCTCTGGGGCCAACGTCCTGACTTTC
CASSESVGSSGANVLTF
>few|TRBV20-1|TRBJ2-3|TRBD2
TGCAGTGCTAATGGAGCGGGGAAAAAGAATAGCTTGGCAGATACGCAGTATTTT
CSANGAGKKNSLADTQYF
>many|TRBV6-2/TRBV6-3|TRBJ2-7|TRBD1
TGTGCCAGCAGTTACTCACCGGGACAGGGGGCGAAGGAGCAGTACTTC
CASSYSPGQGAKEQYF
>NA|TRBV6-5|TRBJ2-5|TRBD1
TGTGCCAGCAGTTACTCAACAGGGGGCCAAGAGACCCAGTACTTC
CASSYSTGGQETQYF